This TCR beta chain was captured in a study of early T cells in non-severe SARS-CoV-2 infection. Each CDR3 protein gets one entry after TCRdb re-called the 5' RACE reads with MiXCR. The sample includes about 80,000 distinct CDR3 sequences, 11% of them seen just once. In regard to this clonotype: Its antigen is still unknown.

Points from the study as a whole: Private and CD4 specificities were missed by VDJdb matching, skewed to anti-spike CD8.

V dropped 2 bases and J dropped 1; count of bases not matched to a gene: 7. The V gene's germline CDR1 is SGDLS and CDR2 YYNGEE. This CDR3 is built from 16 residues. This TCR was sampled from an adult who was a healthcare worker with PCR-confirmed SARS-CoV-2 infection or an uninfected control (not recorded which). This chain joins TRBV9 and TRBJ2-3; TRBD1 matches 7 bases. The sequencing sample was made of whole blood. CDR3 sequence (DNA): TGTGCCAGCAGCGTGACCCAAGGGGGCGGCACAGATACGCAGTATTTT. Translating gives CASSVTQGGGTDTQYF.